The 4 T cell receptor beta chains in this list originate from one sample, sequenced in a study of blood T cell repertoires in COVID-19. The protocol was immunoSEQ multiplex PCR, while the TCRdb copy is restricted to in-frame clones and leaves out a portion. The sample lists some 50,000 clones; roughly 83% were seen once. Sequences were obtained from peripheral blood. Receptor source: a man between 65 and 85 years old with acute or convalescent COVID-19.

This clone has a single count. This sequence joins TRBV28 and TRBJ1-1; 7 nucleotides match TRBD1. CDR1 MDHEN and CDR2 SYDVKM come from the germline V gene. V trimming: 3 bases; J trimming: 1 base; junction bases outside the gene matches: 2. The CDR3 is 14 amino acids. The CDR3 coding sequence is TGTGCCAGCAGTTTCAGGACAGGGAACACTGAAGCTTTCTTT. It encodes CASSFRTGNTEAFF.

This clone has only one observation. The CDR3 loop reads CASSEGDRMSDTQYF. In DNA form, the CDR3 reads TGCGCCAGCAGCGAAGGGGACAGAATGTCAGATACGCAGTATTTT. The chain employs TRBV5-1 and TRBJ2-3; 7 bases agree with TRBD1. Germline V gives CDR1 SGHRS, CDR2 YFSETQ. Trimming at V came to 4 bases and at J to 4 bases, leaving 9 bases not matched to a gene. The CDR3 runs 15 residues.

The V call is TRBV6-1, the J call TRBJ1-4, with TRBD1 matching over 8 bases. J gave up 6 bases and V 5 bases, and 8 bases lay outside the gene matches. The CDR3 is 15 residues long. Looked up from germline, CDR1 is MNHNS and CDR2 is SASEGT. In nucleotides, the CDR3 is TGTGCCAGCAGTACTGGACAGGGTCCTGATGAAAAACTGTTTTTT. Its protein product is CASSTGQGPDEKLFF.

The rearrangement links TRBV6-5 to TRBJ1-1, with 8 bases lining up with TRBD1. After removal of 4 bases from V and 12 bases from J, the junction contained 19 bases not matched to a gene. The CDR3 sequence is 16 residues long. Germline V gives CDR1 MNHEY, CDR2 SVGAGI. This CDR3 is CASSSNFGQGLLRPFF. CDR3 nucleotides: TGTGCCAGCAGTTCCAATTTCGGACAGGGCCTTTTACGTCCTTTCTTT.